These 21 T cell receptor beta chains were sequenced from one sample in a study of HIV-infected patients and healthy controls. TCRdb ran MiXCR on the 5' RACE reads and lists one entry per CDR3 protein. The sample has 15,000 to 20,000 distinct CDR3 sequences, approximately 18% seen once. Sequences were obtained from CD8+ T cells from blood. Receptors were obtained from a human donor in good health.

This clonotype was counted between two and nine times. The chain carries TRBV29-1 and TRBJ2-3, with a weak D call TRBD2 (6 bases). This CDR3 spans 12 amino acids. Germline-derived CDR1 and CDR2 are SQVTM and ANQGSEA. With 7 bases removed from V and 4 bases from J, the gap between germline ends came to 12 bases. For the CDR3, the DNA is TGCAGCGGGCGGGATTTCGCAGATACGCAGTATTTT. Amino acids: CSGRDFADTQYF.

The chain carries TRBV6-5 and TRBJ2-1; unclear D gene. Germline V gene data show CDR1 as MNHEY and CDR2 as SVGAGI. Trimming removed 6 bases from V and 4 bases from J, with 7 bases in between. There are 12 residues in the CDR3. CDR3 in DNA: TGTGCCAGCAGCCCCCGGTACAATGAGCAGTTCTTC. Amino acid sequence: CASSPRYNEQFF.

The rearrangement links TRBV13 to TRBJ1-2; possibly TRBD1 for D (6 bases). The V gene's germline CDR1 is PRHDT and CDR2 FYEKMQ (reference sequence). Trimming took off 5 bases at V and 2 bases at J, with 9 bases between the two ends. The CDR3 runs to 13 residues. DNA for the CDR3: TGTGCCAGCAGCGGACAGTTAAACTATGGCTACACCTTC. Protein sequence: CASSGQLNYGYTF.

The V and J genes are TRBV13 and TRBJ1-5; perhaps TRBD1 as D (6 bases). Germline assignment: CDR1 PRHDT and CDR2 FYEKMQ (reference sequence). This CDR3 has 15 residues. The V gene lost 0 bases and the J gene lost 7 bases, with 13 bases spanning the gap. CDR3 DNA: TGTGCCAGCAGCTTAGGCCGGAGGGGGGTACAGCCCCAGCATTTT. Amino acids: CASSLGRRGVQPQHF.

Only a few counts were recorded for this clonotype. This chain connects TRBV20-1 to TRBJ2-7; D is undetermined. The CDR3 length is 14 residues. Germline CDR1 is DFQATT and CDR2 is SNEGSKA (reference sequence). V lost 0 bases to trimming and J lost 4 bases, with 13 bases between them. The CDR3 coding sequence is TGCAGTGCTAGAGATCCGGACGTGCTATACGAGCAGTACTTC. This gives the protein CSARDPDVLYEQYF.

This clonotype was seen at least ten times. The chain is built from TRBV7-2 and TRBJ2-5, with TRBD1 matching over 7 bases. This CDR3 spans 15 amino acids. CDR1 is SGHTA and CDR2 is FQGNSA in the germline V gene. V gave up 2 bases and J gave up 5 bases; unmatched junction bases: 8. CDR3 in amino acids: CASSLLYRGVETQYF. The CDR3 DNA reads TGTGCCAGCAGCTTACTATACAGGGGAGTTGAGACCCAGTACTTC.

This clonotype has a count of ten or more. The chain couples TRBV15 to TRBJ2-4, with 10 positions matching TRBD2. CDR1 is LNHNV, CDR2 YYDKDF, per germline (reference sequence). The CDR3 sequence is 20 residues long. V shed 0 bases and J 2 bases; nucleotides not matched to a gene: 13. The CDR3 reads CATSREGGASGSLTKNIQYF. The CDR3 DNA reads TGTGCCACCAGCAGAGAGGGGGGAGCTAGCGGGAGTCTAACCAAAAACATTCAGTACTTC.

This clonotype appeared many times. The chain recombines TRBV6-2 or TRBV6-3 with TRBJ1-5, with D perhaps matching TRBD1 (6 bases). V lost 7 bases and J 3 bases, leaving 16 bases between the germline ends. The CDR3 has 15 amino acids. Germline V CDR1 and CDR2: MNHEY, SVGEGT. CDR3: CASTQIWGPNQPQHF. CDR3 DNA sequence: TGTGCCAGCACTCAGATATGGGGGCCCAATCAGCCCCAGCATTTT.

Turning to this clonotype: No conserved phenylalanine or tryptophan is present at the end of the CDR3, so a read error is the likely explanation. The DNA is left out, because the CDR3 cannot be placed on it with certainty; the CDR3 is given as TCRdb lists it. CDR3 sequence reads: CASSPWTGGEIV. This chain uses TRBV2 with TRBJ2-1; the table's D call, TRBD1, was not checked against the DNA. The CDR3 is 12 residues long, counting both termini. The germline V gene encodes CDR1 SNHLY and CDR2 FYNNEI.

The CDR3 region is CASSSGVAANTGELFF. The CDR3 DNA reads TGTGCCAGCAGCTCCGGGGTAGCGGCGAACACCGGGGAGCTGTTTTTT. This sequence joins TRBV13 and TRBJ2-2, with D perhaps matching TRBD2 (6 bases). V gave up 4 bases and J gave up 0 bases, with 12 bases separating them. Per germline, CDR1 PRHDT and CDR2 FYEKMQ (reference sequence). This CDR3 region has 16 residues.

The chain joins TRBV5-1 to TRBJ2-1; 7 positions match TRBD1. Germline V CDR1 and CDR2: SGHRS, YFSETQ. The CDR3 covers 12 residues. Unmatched junction bases numbered 5, after V lost 4 bases and J lost 10 bases. CDR3 residues: CASSPGGGEQFF. The CDR3 DNA reads TGCGCCAGCAGCCCAGGGGGTGGGGAGCAGTTCTTC.

This clonotype was recorded a few times. The chain joins TRBV2 to TRBJ2-3; 8 bases fit TRBD1. The CDR3 runs 15 residues. V dropped 6 bases and J dropped 2; count of bases not matched to a gene: 7. Germline-derived CDR1 and CDR2 are SNHLY and FYNNEI. Written as DNA, the CDR3 is TGTGCCAGCAGGACGGGACAGGTCAACACAGATACGCAGTATTTT. It encodes CASRTGQVNTDTQYF. Drawing the rest from reference TRBV2 and TRBJ2-3, the complete variable domain is EPEVTQTPSHQVTQMGQEVILRCVPISNHLYFYWYRQILGQKVEFLVSFYNNEISEKSEIFDDQFSVERPDGSNFTLKIRSTKLEDSAMYFCASRTGQVNTDTQYFGPGTRLTVL.

This clonotype is termed medium-sized. The rearrangement uses TRBV4-1 and TRBJ2-2; TRBD1 aligns across 7 bases. The CDR3 spans 18 residues. Trimming removed 0 bases from V and 11 bases from J; junction bases left unmatched: 18. CDR1 is MGHRA and CDR2 is YSYEKL in the germline V gene. The CDR3 coding sequence is TGCGCCAGCAGCCAAGATTTTAGTCCCAGGGGGTATCGATGCGAGCTGTTTTTT. Its translation is CASSQDFSPRGYRCELFF.

This clonotype is hyperexpanded. The V gene is TRBV10-2, the J gene TRBJ2-4; TRBD1 agrees at 7 bases. The CDR3 sequence is 16 residues long. Germline-derived CDR1 and CDR2 are WSHSY and SAAADI. J gave up 0 bases and V 3 bases, and 5 bases lay outside the gene matches. In DNA, the CDR3 is TGCGCCAGCAGTGACAGGGGGAATAGAGCCAAAAACATTCAGTACTTC. It specifies CASSDRGNRAKNIQYF.

This clonotype has just a few counts. J is TRBJ1-1 and V is TRBV9, with 10 bases fitting TRBD1. Germline values: CDR1 SGDLS, CDR2 YYNGEE. This CDR3 is 14 amino acids long. Trimming took 7 bases from V and 5 from J; bases not matched to a gene: 8. CDR3 nucleotide sequence: TGTGCCAGCGGATCGGGACAGGGGAGGACTGAAGCTTTCTTT. Its translation: CASGSGQGRTEAFF.

V usage is TRBV7-2 and J usage is TRBJ1-1, with TRBD1 matching over 8 bases. Germline lookup yields CDR1 SGHTA and CDR2 FQGNSA. The CDR3 is 16 amino acids. J was trimmed by 1 base and V by 8 bases; bases with no gene match: 12. The CDR3 reads CASGPRPGQANTEAFF. The CDR3 bases are TGTGCCAGCGGCCCCCGTCCGGGACAGGCGAACACTGAAGCTTTCTTT. The full variable domain, completed using reference TRBV7-2 and TRBJ1-1, is GAGVSQSPSNKVTEKGKDVELRCDPISGHTALYWYRQSLGQGLEFLIYFQGNSAPDKSGLPSDRFSAERTGGSVSTLTIQRTQQEDSAVYLCASGPRPGQANTEAFFGQGTRLTVV.

The V and J genes are TRBV4-1 and TRBJ2-5; no clear D. Trimming took 8 bases from V and 2 from J, leaving 9 bases between them. The CDR3 sequence is 12 residues long. Per germline, CDR1 MGHRA and CDR2 YSYEKL. The CDR3 loop reads CASQSLQETQYF. In DNA form, the CDR3 reads TGCGCCAGCCAGAGTTTACAAGAGACCCAGTACTTC.

On this clonotype: A much more abundant neighbour one base away suggests this may be a read error. The chain employs TRBV11-2 and TRBJ1-1; TRBD1 is a possible D gene (6 bases). CDR1 and CDR2 from the germline V gene are SGHAT and FQNNGV. The CDR3 spans 17 residues. Here the CDR3 DNA reads TGTGCCAGCAGATTAGAGATTACAGGGTACTGTGATACTGAAGCTTTCTTT. This codes for CASRLEITGYCDTEAFF.

This clonotype has more than one count but fewer than ten. The chain couples TRBV4-1 to TRBJ1-1, with 7 bases aligning to TRBD1. Germline lookup yields CDR1 MGHRA and CDR2 YSYEKL. Trimming at V came to 6 bases and at J to 1 base, leaving 5 bases not matched to a gene. The CDR3 runs to 14 residues. In nucleotides, the CDR3 is TGCGCCAGCAGAGAGACAGGGCCGAACACTGAAGCTTTCTTT. Protein product: CASRETGPNTEAFF.

In DNA, the CDR3 is TGTGCCAGCAGCTTAAGCGGGGGCCCCCTTAGTGAGCAGTACTTC. This gives the protein CASSLSGGPLSEQYF. V gene TRBV7-6 combines with J gene TRBJ2-7; 8 bases line up with TRBD2. The V gene end was trimmed by 2 bases and the J gene end by 7 bases; junction bases not matched to a gene: 10. This CDR3 has 15 residues. Germline CDR1 and CDR2: SGHVS and FNYEAQ.

This clonotype is medium-sized by share. The rearrangement links TRBV11-2 to TRBJ1-6; 7 bases match TRBD1. V was clipped by 0 bases and J by 5 bases; unmatched bases: 4. This CDR3 is built from 16 residues. Germline V gene sequence: CDR1 SGHAT, CDR2 FQNNGV. The CDR3 loop is CASSLDNRGHNSPLHF. CDR3 bases: TGTGCCAGCAGCTTAGATAACAGGGGACATAATTCACCCCTCCACTTT. Full variable domain (rest looked up from reference TRBV11-2 and TRBJ1-6): EAGVAQSPRYKIIEKRQSVAFWCNPISGHATLYWYQQILGQGPKLLIQFQNNGVVDDSQLPKDRFSAERLKGVDSTLKIQPAKLEDSAVYLCASSLDNRGHNSPLHFGNGTRLTVT.